The rows below give T cell receptor beta chains drawn from one sample of a study of CXCR3-negative and CXCR3-positive naive CD8 T cells. Using the 5' RACE reads, TCRdb records one entry per CDR3 protein without DNA. Found here are 75,000 to 100,000 distinct CDR3 sequences; the top ten clones hold more than 1.5%. Sequences were obtained from naive CXCR3- CD8+ T cells from blood. Receptors originate from a human donor in good health. Some clones in this sample may be carry-over from other donors' samples. The CDR3 runs from the conserved cysteine through the conserved F or W. The order of the fields is V gene, J gene, CDR3 protein.

V gene: TRBV7-9
J gene: TRBJ2-7
CDR3 protein: CASTGGIAHSYEQYF

V gene: TRBV7-9
J gene: TRBJ1-1
CDR3 protein: CASSLGSTGVNTEAFF

V gene: TRBV29-1
J gene: TRBJ2-7
CDR3 protein: CSVEGAQGPLVYEQYF

V gene: TRBV15
J gene: TRBJ2-3
CDR3 protein: CATSRDSGSTDTQYF

V gene: TRBV4-3
J gene: TRBJ1-2
CDR3 protein: CASSQSMASGYGYTF

V gene: TRBV10-3
J gene: TRBJ2-3
CDR3 protein: CAISDFTSGGTDTQYF

V gene: TRBV29-1
J gene: TRBJ2-1
CDR3 protein: CSAGVVGVREQFF

V gene: TRBV7-6
J gene: TRBJ2-1
CDR3 protein: CASSSRTSGGAFNEQFF

V gene: TRBV4-3
J gene: TRBJ2-7
CDR3 protein: CASSQAVGDYEQYF

V gene: TRBV7-9
J gene: TRBJ2-6
CDR3 protein: CASSLEPSTGANVLTF

V gene: TRBV7-3
J gene: TRBJ2-2
CDR3 protein: CASSLIDRDGELFF

V gene: TRBV3-1
J gene: TRBJ2-1
CDR3 protein: CASSHRDDHYNEQFF

V gene: TRBV21-1
J gene: TRBJ2-7
CDR3 protein: CASRKDAVSYEQYF

V gene: TRBV7-2
J gene: TRBJ2-3
CDR3 protein: CASSWDGNTQYF

V gene: TRBV29-1
J gene: TRBJ2-7
CDR3 protein: CSVEIRDYEQYF

V gene: TRBV20-1
J gene: TRBJ2-7
CDR3 protein: CSARPVTGIYEQYF

V gene: TRBV29-1
J gene: TRBJ2-7
CDR3 protein: CSVPVVGEQYF

V gene: TRBV7-9
J gene: TRBJ2-7
CDR3 protein: CASSFGTYEQYF

V gene: TRBV4-1
J gene: TRBJ2-7
CDR3 protein: CASSPRGREGYEQYF

V gene: TRBV20-1
J gene: TRBJ2-7
CDR3 protein: CSARGGLSYEQYF

V gene: TRBV29-1
J gene: TRBJ2-7
CDR3 protein: CSVRDVYEQYF

V gene: TRBV21-1
J gene: TRBJ2-2
CDR3 protein: CASSKEISARNTGELFF

V gene: TRBV7-9
J gene: TRBJ1-2
CDR3 protein: CASSSGSGYTF

V gene: TRBV4-1
J gene: TRBJ2-6
CDR3 protein: CASSHHPIGANVLTF

V gene: TRBV7-9
J gene: TRBJ2-4
CDR3 protein: CASSSGFAKNIQYF

V gene: TRBV27
J gene: TRBJ2-7
CDR3 protein: CASSPRTGEPYEQYF

V gene: TRBV12-2
J gene: TRBJ2-7
CDR3 protein: CASRLGLAGYEQYF

V gene: TRBV7-7
J gene: TRBJ2-5
CDR3 protein: CASSPDSTETQYF

V gene: TRBV29-1
J gene: TRBJ2-1
CDR3 protein: CSVPGLAGVYNEQFF

V gene: TRBV7-9
J gene: TRBJ2-1
CDR3 protein: CASSKTEENEQFF

V gene: TRBV14
J gene: TRBJ1-1
CDR3 protein: CASSQSNIMSTEAFF